This paragraph reports one TCR beta chain. Its specific antigen is unknown. One base away there is no much larger clone; base qualities are not given. The entry originates in a study of blood T cell repertoires in COVID-19 (dated by TCRdb to 2019 to 2021). For the study in its entirety: Collaborator samples came from the United States, Italy and Spain and covered acute and convalescent phases of COVID-19. The prospective study material was composed of cDNA or gDNA derived from T cells, B-cell-depleted T cells, or PBMCs. Subjects who had been exposed to COVID-19, were actively infected with it, or had recovered from it provided the deeply sampled blood TCRbeta repertoires that made up the dataset. The repertoires were released in a freely available public database intended as a resource for research on the immune response to SARS-CoV-2. Samples came from the ongoing ImmuneRACE study (first 160 participants) plus 1,254 subjects from 6 global collaborators. Sample metadata almost always included a de-identified subject ID, COVID-19 status, age in years and sex. Where HLA class I and class II types were available, the types were taken from metadata supplied by the sample provider, not from assay-based typing.

The immunoSEQ Assay, a bias-controlled multiplex PCR, was used to amplify TCRbeta CDR3 regions from genomic DNA. In the original analysis: Nucleated cell counts per sample were estimated from amplification of reference gene primers within the assay. To quantify the absolute abundance of each unique TCRbeta CDR3 rearrangement, sequence reads were collapsed and filtered. For each sample, productive Simpson clonality was calculated as the square root of Simpson's diversity index over productive rearrangements. Here the immuneACCESS table is served through TCRdb, limited to in-frame sequences with V and J called. Missing clones are a known gap in these copies; in checked studies unresolved V genes cover under half, and the rest lacks a known reason. V and J calls and clone size come straight from that table; D and trimming were deduced from the DNA. Present in this sample are 150,000 to 200,000 clones, approximately 90% of which were seen just once. Together, the top ten hold approximately 2.3% of the sample.

General study outcomes and caveats: How much clinical and demographic metadata was included differed by source and by participant, and the metadata was provided uncurated.

Whole blood was collected in K2EDTA tubes by collaborating institutions according to the institutions' own protocols. For TCRbeta analysis, collaborators shipped samples in one of three forms: frozen whole blood, isolated PBMCs, or DNA extracted from either of those sample types. The sequencing input was peripheral blood. This TCR was recovered from a man between 65 and 85 years old with active or convalescent COVID-19.

The CDR3 protein is CASSPLEFVGQFF. The bases are TGCGCCAGCAGCCCGCTCGAATTTGTCGGGCAGTTCTTC. Recombination joined TRBV5-1 with TRBJ2-1, with the D gene too uncertain to name. The junction shows trimming of 4 bases on V and 12 bases on J, plus 17 bases between the germline ends. The germline V gene provides CDR1 SGHRS and CDR2 YFSETQ. Including cysteine and phenylalanine, the CDR3 has 13 amino acids. Only the CDR3 portion is preserved as DNA: 39 bases, with reading frame beginning at the first base.